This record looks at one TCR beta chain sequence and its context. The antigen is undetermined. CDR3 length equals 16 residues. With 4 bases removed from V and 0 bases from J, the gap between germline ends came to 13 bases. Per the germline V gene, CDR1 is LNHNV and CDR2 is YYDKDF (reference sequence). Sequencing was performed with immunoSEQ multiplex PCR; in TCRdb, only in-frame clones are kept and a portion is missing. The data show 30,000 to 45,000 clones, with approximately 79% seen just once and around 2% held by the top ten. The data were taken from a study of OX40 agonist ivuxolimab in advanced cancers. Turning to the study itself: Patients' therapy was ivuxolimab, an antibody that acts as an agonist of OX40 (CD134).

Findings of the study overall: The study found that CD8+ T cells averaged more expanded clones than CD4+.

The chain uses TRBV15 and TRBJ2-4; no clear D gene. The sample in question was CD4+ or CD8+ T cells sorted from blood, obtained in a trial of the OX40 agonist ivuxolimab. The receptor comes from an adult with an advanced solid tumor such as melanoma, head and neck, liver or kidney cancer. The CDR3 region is CATSTLDTQAKNIQYF. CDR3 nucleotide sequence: TGTGCCACCAGCACTCTGGATACCCAAGCCAAAAACATTCAGTACTTC.